Sequencing of this TCR beta chain was carried out in a study of T cells in Graves' hyperthyroidism and ophthalmopathy. Graves' hyperthyroidism was deemed stable absent ophthalmopathy progression within 18 months. Amplification targeted TCR beta CDR3 regions from RNA transcripts. Primed by the HTBI set, a first-round RT-PCR was run on the TCR CDR3. Each CDR3 protein gets one entry after TCRdb re-called the multiplex PCR reads with MiXCR. The top ten hold over 7.5% of the sample, which has roughly 740,000 distinct CDR3 sequences, roughly 15% seen once. Per the germline V gene, CDR1 is ENHRY and CDR2 is SYGVKD. This CDR3 is 14 amino acids long. V lost 9 bases and J lost 6, with 18 bases in between. Study-wide findings and caveats: Ophthalmopathy, which appeared later, was predicted by the model a median around 6.9 months before onset.

Worth noting for this clonotype: Antigen unknown.

This chain joins TRBV10-3 and TRBJ1-5; tentatively, D is TRBD1 (6 bases). This TCR came from a man aged 18 to 35 with Graves' hyperthyroidism. Sequences were obtained from blood. Written as DNA, the CDR3 is TGTGCCATAGGGGGTCGGGGCGTGGGTCAGCCCCAGCATTTT. This codes for CAIGGRGVGQPQHF.